Reported below is one T cell receptor (beta chain). Cohort placement rested on clinical history that participants reported themselves. A COVID-19 case had been met by exposed participants during the 2 weeks before study entry. V was trimmed by 6 bases and J by 0 bases, leaving 13 bases between them. This CDR3 comprises 15 residues. CDR1 is MNHEY and CDR2 is SMNVEV in the germline V gene (reference sequence). Here immunoSEQ multiplex PCR was the method, and the copy in TCRdb shows in-frame clones only, minus some. The sample lists approximately 220,000 clones, roughly 80% occurring once. This entry belongs to a study of blood T cell repertoires in COVID-19. Study background: Material from acute and convalescent COVID-19 was sourced from the United States, Italy and Spain. T cells, B-cell-depleted T cells, or PBMCs supplied cDNA or gDNA.

The source is a woman aged 45-60 years who had been exposed to COVID-19. V usage is TRBV27 and J usage is TRBJ2-3, with D uncertain. Sequencing used PBMCs or T cells enriched from blood (not recorded which). CDR3 DNA sequence: TGTGCCAGCAGCTCGAGGATCGAGAGCACAGATACGCAGTATTTT. This translates into CASSSRIESTDTQYF.